Sequencing of this T cell receptor beta chain was carried out in a study of graft-versus-host responses after intestinal transplantation. Study at large: Induction with anti-thymocyte globulin, then tacrolimus and steroids for 2 to 3 years, was given to all recipients.

Notes on this clone: Antigen: not known. The same CDR3 is also encoded by other DNA sequences in this sample.

Study findings and constraints: Circulating GvH clone levels at their peak were associated with HvG declines (early post-transplant). GvH clones turned up in recipient marrow; some had shown up first in ileum or blood.

The method was immunoSEQ multiplex PCR; TCRdb's version includes in-frame clones alone and lacks a portion of them. The data contain tens of thousands of clones, about 95% of them singletons. The sample in question was unstimulated CD8+ T cells sorted from spleen or lymph node cells, obtained before transplant. The TCR sequence derives from a human donor who was the organ donor for an intestinal transplant.

CDR3 amino acids: CASSLQGSYEQYF. The CDR3 DNA reads TGTGCCAGCAGTTTACAGGGTTCCTACGAGCAGTACTTC. V gene TRBV27 combines with J gene TRBJ2-7, with D possibly being TRBD1 (5 bases). V was trimmed by 2 bases and J by 1 base, leaving 6 bases between them. CDR3 length: 13 residues. The V gene's germline CDR1 is MNHEY and CDR2 SMNVEV (reference sequence).